This entry is about one T cell receptor (beta chain). What it binds is not known. The PCR used 60 Vbeta and 13 Jbeta primers. Assay used: immunoSEQ multiplex PCR; TCRdb lists only in-frame clones, some missing. Seen here are roughly 170,000 clones, 80% observed once, and the top ten hold roughly 4.5%. In germline, CDR1 is KGHSH, CDR2 LQKENI. The length of the CDR3 is 14 residues. With 4 bases clipped from V and 3 bases from J, the junction kept 3 bases outside the gene matches. This sample stems from a study of cytomegalovirus exposure and HLA in healthy donors. Background on the study: Out of 398 genotyped donors, roughly 83% belonged to the Caucasian-associated ancestry cluster.

Study-level results: The study found most TCR sequences rare, yet found some public TCRs in many donors.

Each of the donors was a healthy bone marrow donor. The chain has TRBV18 and TRBJ1-1, with TRBD1 matching 9 bases. The sequence came from a woman between 45 and 60 years old in good health and CMV-seropositive. What was sequenced was PBMCs. The DNA for the CDR3 is TGTGCCAGCTCACACAGGGGGCGGGACACTGAAGCTTTCTTT. It translates to CASSHRGRDTEAFF.